What follows is one TCR beta chain and its context. Sequence at one end of the junction differs from germline and may be a read error. Preparation of the bulk TCR libraries relied on previously described methods and listed TCR primers. In TCRdb, the PCR reads were re-called with MiXCR into one record per CDR3 protein. The top ten hold 1.1% of the sample, which has over 85,000 distinct CDR3 sequences, 21% seen once. The CDR3 has 16 amino acids. Per germline, CDR1 SGHAT and CDR2 FQNNGV. The sample originates from a study of molecular identifiers for immune sequencing clone quantification. The chain combines TRBV11-2 with TRBJ2-3; 12 bases are shared with TRBD2. The sample comprised naive CD8+ T cells from blood, with Jurkat cell RNA spiked in. Subset indicated: FACS-sorted CD8+CD4-CCR7+CD45RA+ naive T cells. This TCR was sampled from a human donor in good health. Some libraries in this study had Jurkat cell RNA spiked in. The CDR3 reads CASSPWTSGATDMQYF. In DNA, the CDR3 is TGTGCCAGCAGCCCCTGGACTAGCGGGGCCACAGATATGCAGTATTTT.